Listed below are T cell receptor beta chains from one sample, sequenced in a study of molecular identifiers for immune sequencing clone quantification. From the PCR reads, TCRdb called clonotypes with MiXCR, one entry per CDR3 protein. The data show approximately 37,000 distinct CDR3 sequences, with 19% seen just once and 0.9% to 1.2% held by the top ten. Sequenced: naive CD8+ T cells from blood, with Jurkat cell RNA spiked in. The receptors were gathered from a human donor in good health. Some libraries in this study had Jurkat cell RNA spiked in. CDR3s include the opening cysteine and the closing phenylalanine or tryptophan. The D gene is left open where the match is weak. Expanded clones get a size class; other rows say once, few or many, or leave the size out.

v_call	d_call	j_call	clone_size	cdr3_nt	cdr3_aa
TRBV25-1	-	TRBJ2-1	many	TGTGCCAGCAGCCTAGACAGGAACTACAATGAGCAGTTCTTC	CASSLDRNYNEQFF
TRBV6-6	TRBD2	TRBJ2-1	many	TGTGCCAGCAGTTACAATAGCGGGATAAATGAGCAGTTCTTC	CASSYNSGINEQFF
TRBV30	-	TRBJ1-1	many	TGTGCCTGGAGTGAAGGGGGCACTGAAGCTTTCTTT	CAWSEGGTEAFF
TRBV12-3/TRBV12-4	-	TRBJ2-1	many	TGTGCCAGCGGGGCGAGCTCCTACAATGAGCAGTTCTTC	CASGASSYNEQFF
TRBV20-1	TRBD2	TRBJ2-5	many	TGCAGTGCTAGAGAACTAGCGGAAGAGACCCAGTACTTC	CSARELAEETQYF
TRBV5-6	-	TRBJ1-4	many	TGTGCCAGCAGCTTAGGCTTGGGGGGACCATCAACTAATGAAAAACTGTTTTTT	CASSLGLGGPSTNEKLFF
TRBV30	TRBD1	TRBJ2-7	many	TGTGCCTGGAGTACGGGACAGGGGAGTGAGCAGTACTTC	CAWSTGQGSEQYF
TRBV25-1	-	TRBJ2-1	-	TGTGTCAGCAGTGAATATGAGGTTTCACGGGATGAGCAGTTCTTC	CVSSEYEVSRDEQFF
TRBV12-3/TRBV12-4	-	TRBJ2-3	many	TGTGCCAGCAGTTTAATAGGGTTAGGGGGATCTTTGGGCGCAGATACGCAGTATTTT	CASSLIGLGGSLGADTQYF
TRBV5-6	-	TRBJ2-3	medium-sized	TGTGCCAGCAGCTTCGGGACTAGCACAGATACGCAGTATTTT	CASSFGTSTDTQYF
TRBV29-1	-	TRBJ2-1	-	TGCGGCCTGCAGACAGTCCTGGCGCAGGTAGGGACTTCGAATGAGCAGCTCTTC	CGLQTVLAQVGTSNEQLF
TRBV12-3/TRBV12-4	-	TRBJ2-7	many	TGTGCCAGCAGCCCAGTACTTCTCGACGAGCAGTACTTC	CASSPVLLDEQYF
TRBV5-6	-	TRBJ2-7	-	TGTGCCAGCAGCTTGCCCCCAGGCACACCCTACGAGCAGTACTTC	CASSLPPGTPYEQYF
TRBV28	-	TRBJ1-1	many	TGTGCCAGCAGTCGGGCGGCCATGAACACTGAAGCTTTCTTT	CASSRAAMNTEAFF
TRBV20-1	-	TRBJ2-7	-	TGCAGTGCCCCAAAGTGGGAGTATTCCTACGTGCAGTACTTC	CSAPKWEYSYVQYF
TRBV7-2	-	TRBJ2-3	-	TGTGCCAGCAGCCCCAGACGGGGTCCGGGGCACACAGATACGCAGTATTTT	CASSPRRGPGHTDTQYF
TRBV9	-	TRBJ1-3	many	TGTGCCAGCAGCGACAGGAGCTCTGGAAACACCATATATTTT	CASSDRSSGNTIYF
TRBV2	TRBD2	TRBJ2-4	-	TGTGCCAGCAGTGGCGCTGGCGGGGGACTAGCCAAAAACGTTCAGTACTTC	CASSGAGGGLAKNVQYF
TRBV27	TRBD1	TRBJ2-7	many	TGTGCCAGCAGTTTTGGGTACAGGGGGCACGAGCAGTACTTC	CASSFGYRGHEQYF
TRBV20-1	-	TRBJ2-7	many	TGCAGTGCTAGTCCGGGGTTTTACGAGCAGTACTTC	CSASPGFYEQYF
TRBV10-3	-	TRBJ2-7	-	TGTGCCATCAGTGATGACCGGTCCTACGAGCAGTACTTC	CAISDDRSYEQYF
TRBV5-1	-	TRBJ2-3	many	TGCGCCAGCAGCTTTGACAGCACAGATACGCAGTATTTT	CASSFDSTDTQYF
TRBV28	TRBD1	TRBJ1-5	-	TGTGCCAGCAGTTGGGGACAGGGGAGCAATCAGCCCCAGCATTTT	CASSWGQGSNQPQHF
TRBV4-1	-	TRBJ1-1	few	TGCGCCAGCAGCCCAGACAGAATAACGAACACTGAAGCTTTCTTT	CASSPDRITNTEAFF
TRBV4-1	-	TRBJ1-1	many	TGCGCCAGCAGCCTAGGTCCTAACCTGAACACTGAAGCTTTCTTT	CASSLGPNLNTEAFF
TRBV6-5	-	TRBJ2-7	many	TGTGCCAGCAGTTCATCACGGGGTGTGTGGTACGAGCAGTACTTC	CASSSSRGVWYEQYF
TRBV9	TRBD2	TRBJ2-7	many	TGTGCCAGCAGCCTGGGACTAGCGGCCTTAAACGAGCAGTACTTC	CASSLGLAALNEQYF
TRBV7-2	-	TRBJ1-1	many	TGTGCCAGCAGCTTACGGTCCGGACAGACAACTCTGAACACTGAAGCTTTCTTT	CASSLRSGQTTLNTEAFF
TRBV9	-	TRBJ1-1	-	TGTGCCAGCAGCCCCTCGGGGGCTCCGAACACTGAAGCTTTCTTT	CASSPSGAPNTEAFF
TRBV19	-	TRBJ2-1	-	TGTGCCAGTAGTCCCTGGACGGGGGCTGGGGAGCAGTTCTTC	CASSPWTGAGEQFF
TRBV2	-	TRBJ1-1	many	TGTGCCAGCAGTGACCTCAGAGCAGACAGACTGGAAGCTTTCTTT	CASSDLRADRLEAFF
TRBV30	-	TRBJ2-7	few	TGTGCCTGGAGAGTAGGCTTTGAGCAGTACTTC	CAWRVGFEQYF
TRBV9	-	TRBJ2-7	many	TGTGCCAGCAGCCCTCACCCCGGACCGACCTACGAGCAGTACTTC	CASSPHPGPTYEQYF
TRBV13	TRBD1	TRBJ1-2	-	TGTGCCAGCAGCTTAGGCCTTGCACAGGGGAGAAACTATGGCTACACCTTC	CASSLGLAQGRNYGYTF
TRBV5-5	-	TRBJ1-5	many	TGTGCCAGCAGCTTGGGAGCCGGGGGAGAAAATCAGCCCCAGCATTTT	CASSLGAGGENQPQHF
TRBV7-9	-	TRBJ2-2	-	TGTGCCAGCAGCTTTCCGGGGACGAACACCGGGGAGCTGTTTTTT	CASSFPGTNTGELFF
TRBV4-1	-	TRBJ1-1	many	TGCGCCAGCAGCCACCAACATGACATGAACACTGAAGCTTTCTTT	CASSHQHDMNTEAFF
TRBV12-3/TRBV12-4	TRBD2	TRBJ2-5	many	TGTGCCAGCAGTTCACCCCCCAAAGCGGGAGCAACGGAGACCCAGTACTTC	CASSSPPKAGATETQYF
TRBV12-5	TRBD1	TRBJ2-5	-	TGTGCTAGTGGTTCAACCGACAGGGGTAACCAAGAGACCCAGTACTTC	CASGSTDRGNQETQYF
TRBV13	-	TRBJ1-2	many	TGTGCCAGCAGCTTAGGGAGCCCCTATGGCTACACCTTC	CASSLGSPYGYTF
TRBV4-1	-	TRBJ1-1	-	TGCGCCAGCAGCCTCGGGACAATCCAAGGCCCGAACACTGAAGCTTTCTTT	CASSLGTIQGPNTEAFF
TRBV6-2/TRBV6-3	-	TRBJ2-3	-	TGTGCCAGCAGCAAACGAATCGGACGGACCACAGATACGCAGTATTTT	CASSKRIGRTTDTQYF
TRBV4-3	-	TRBJ2-7	many	TGCGCCAGCAGCCAAGAGTCGGAAAGCTCCTACGAGCAGTACTTC	CASSQESESSYEQYF
TRBV19	TRBD2	TRBJ2-1	many	TGTGCCAGTGGATTCGGACTAGCGGGAGGGCCTATGTTCTTC	CASGFGLAGGPMFF
TRBV19	TRBD2	TRBJ2-3	many	TGTGCCAGTAGCCCTCCGGAGGGGACTAGCGGAGCTAGCACAGATACGCAGTATTTT	CASSPPEGTSGASTDTQYF
TRBV6-5	-	TRBJ2-7	many	TGTGCCAGCAGTTACTCTTTTGAGGGGGAGCAGTACTTC	CASSYSFEGEQYF
TRBV7-9	-	TRBJ2-2	once	TGTGCCAGCAGCTCGTCCAGGGCGGCCGGGGAGCTGTTTTTT	CASSSSRAAGELFF
TRBV7-3	-	TRBJ1-5	many	TGTGCCAGCAGCTTAGATAATCCGTGCAATCAGCCCCAGCATTTT	CASSLDNPCNQPQHF
TRBV14	-	TRBJ2-5	many	TGTGCCAGCGCGCATGGTCAAGAGACCCAGTACTTC	CASAHGQETQYF
TRBV27	TRBD2	TRBJ2-3	many	TGTGCCAGTAAGCTAGCGGGGGGTGCAGATACGCAGTATTTT	CASKLAGGADTQYF
TRBV5-5	TRBD1	TRBJ1-4	many	TGTGCCAGCAGCCGTACCGGGACAGGGTTAGTCGCTGAAAAACTGTTTTTT	CASSRTGTGLVAEKLFF
TRBV19	-	TRBJ1-5	-	TGTGCCAGTAGCCTTCGGGGGGCGAGCAATCAGCCCCAGCATTTT	CASSLRGASNQPQHF
TRBV18	-	TRBJ2-1	many	TGTGCCAGCTCACCACCCGGGTATGAGCAGTTCTTC	CASSPPGYEQFF
TRBV5-1	TRBD1	TRBJ2-2	few	TGCGCCAGCAGCTTAGGACAGGGGGCTGCCGGGGAGCTGTTTTTT	CASSLGQGAAGELFF
TRBV6-5	-	TRBJ2-3	many	TGTGCCAGCATTCTAGCAGATACGCAGTATTTT	CASILADTQYF